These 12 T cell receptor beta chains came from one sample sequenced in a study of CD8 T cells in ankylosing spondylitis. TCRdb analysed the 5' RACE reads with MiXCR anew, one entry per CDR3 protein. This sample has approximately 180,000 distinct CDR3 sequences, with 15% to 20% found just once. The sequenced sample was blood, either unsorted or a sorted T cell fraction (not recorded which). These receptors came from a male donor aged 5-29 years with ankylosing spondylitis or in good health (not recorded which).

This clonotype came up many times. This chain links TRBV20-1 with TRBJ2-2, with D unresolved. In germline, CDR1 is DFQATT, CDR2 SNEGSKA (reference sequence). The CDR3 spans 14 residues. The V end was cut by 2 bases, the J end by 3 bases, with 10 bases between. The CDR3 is CSARSQRDTGELFF. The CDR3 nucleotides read TGCAGTGCTAGATCCCAGCGAGACACCGGGGAGCTGTTTTTT.

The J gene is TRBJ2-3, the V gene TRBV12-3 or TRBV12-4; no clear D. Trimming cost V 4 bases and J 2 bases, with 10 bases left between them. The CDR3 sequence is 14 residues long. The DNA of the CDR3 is TGTGCCAGCAGTTGGGATAGGATCACAGATACGCAGTATTTT. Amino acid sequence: CASSWDRITDTQYF.

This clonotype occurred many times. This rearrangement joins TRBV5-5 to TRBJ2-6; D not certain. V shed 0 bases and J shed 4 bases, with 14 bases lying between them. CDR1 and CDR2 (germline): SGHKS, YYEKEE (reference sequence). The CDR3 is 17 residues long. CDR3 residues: CASSLGFDLWGANVLTF. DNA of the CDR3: TGTGCCAGCAGCTTGGGGTTCGATCTCTGGGGGGCCAACGTCCTGACTTTC.

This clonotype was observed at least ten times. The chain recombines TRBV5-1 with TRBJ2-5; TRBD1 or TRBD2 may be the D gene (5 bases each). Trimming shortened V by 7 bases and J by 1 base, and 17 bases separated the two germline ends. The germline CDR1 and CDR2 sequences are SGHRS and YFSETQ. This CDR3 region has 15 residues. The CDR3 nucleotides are TGCGCCAGCTCCTGGGGCGTTGGGACCCAAGAGACCCAGTACTTC. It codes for CASSWGVGTQETQYF.

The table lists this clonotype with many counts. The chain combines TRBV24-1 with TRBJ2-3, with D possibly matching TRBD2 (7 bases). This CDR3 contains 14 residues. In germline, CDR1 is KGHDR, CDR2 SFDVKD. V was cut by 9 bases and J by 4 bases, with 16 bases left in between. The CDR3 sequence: CATGGGPRPDTQYF. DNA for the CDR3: TGTGCCACCGGGGGGGGCCCGAGGCCAGATACGCAGTATTTT.

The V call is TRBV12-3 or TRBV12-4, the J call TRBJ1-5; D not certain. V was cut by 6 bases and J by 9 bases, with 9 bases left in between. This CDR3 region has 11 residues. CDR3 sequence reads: CASSKEGPQHF. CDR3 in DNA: TGTGCCAGCAGCAAGGAGGGGCCCCAGCATTTT.

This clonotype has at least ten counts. The CDR3 sequence is CASSPLYEQYF. In nucleotides, the CDR3 is TGTGCCAGCAGTCCCTTATACGAGCAGTACTTC. This rearrangement joins TRBV6-6 to TRBJ2-7; no clear D gene. Trimming cost V 5 bases and J 4 bases, with 6 bases left between them. The CDR3 has 11 residues. Germline V CDR1 and CDR2: MNHNY, SVGAGI (reference sequence).

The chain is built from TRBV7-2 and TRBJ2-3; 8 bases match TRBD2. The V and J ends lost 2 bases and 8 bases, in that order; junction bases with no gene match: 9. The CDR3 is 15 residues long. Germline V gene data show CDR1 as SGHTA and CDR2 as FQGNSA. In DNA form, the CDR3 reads TGTGCCAGCAGCTTAAGGAGCGGGAGCATTGTTACGCAGTATTTT. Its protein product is CASSLRSGSIVTQYF.

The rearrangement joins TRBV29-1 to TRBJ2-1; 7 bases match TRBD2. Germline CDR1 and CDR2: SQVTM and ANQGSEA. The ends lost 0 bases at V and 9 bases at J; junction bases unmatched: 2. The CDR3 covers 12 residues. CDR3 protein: CSVEEGGGEQFF. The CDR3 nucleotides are TGCAGCGTTGAAGAAGGCGGGGGTGAGCAGTTCTTC.

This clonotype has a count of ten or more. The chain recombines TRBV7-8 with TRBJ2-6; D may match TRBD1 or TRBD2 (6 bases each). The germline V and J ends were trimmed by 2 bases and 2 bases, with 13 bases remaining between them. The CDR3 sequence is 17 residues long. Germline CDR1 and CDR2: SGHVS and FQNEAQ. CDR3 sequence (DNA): TGTGCCAGCAGCTTACGAACCGGGGGCCCTGGGGCCAACGTCCTGACTTTC. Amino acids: CASSLRTGGPGANVLTF.

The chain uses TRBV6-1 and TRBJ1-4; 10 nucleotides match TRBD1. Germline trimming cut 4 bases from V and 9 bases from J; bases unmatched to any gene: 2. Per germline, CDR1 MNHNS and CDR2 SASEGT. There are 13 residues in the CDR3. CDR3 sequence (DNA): TGTGCCAGCAGTGGACAGGGGGCGCAAAAACTGTTTTTT. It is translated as CASSGQGAQKLFF.

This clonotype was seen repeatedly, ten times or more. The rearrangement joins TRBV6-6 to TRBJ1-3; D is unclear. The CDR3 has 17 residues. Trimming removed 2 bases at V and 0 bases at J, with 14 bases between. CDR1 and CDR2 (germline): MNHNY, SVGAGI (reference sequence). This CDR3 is CASSYRPGADSGNTIYF. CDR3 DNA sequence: TGTGCCAGCAGTTACAGGCCTGGCGCGGACTCTGGAAACACCATATATTTT.